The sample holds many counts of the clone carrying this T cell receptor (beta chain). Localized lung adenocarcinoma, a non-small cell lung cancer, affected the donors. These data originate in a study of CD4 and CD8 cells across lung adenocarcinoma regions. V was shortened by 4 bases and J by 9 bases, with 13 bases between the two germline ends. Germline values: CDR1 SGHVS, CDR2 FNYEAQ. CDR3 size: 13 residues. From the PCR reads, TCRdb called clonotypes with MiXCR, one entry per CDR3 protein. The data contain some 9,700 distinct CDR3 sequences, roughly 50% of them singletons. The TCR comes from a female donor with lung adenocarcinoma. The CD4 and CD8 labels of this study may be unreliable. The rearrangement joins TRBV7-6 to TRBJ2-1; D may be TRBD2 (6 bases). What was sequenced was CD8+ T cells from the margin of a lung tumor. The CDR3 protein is CASSYFREAEQFF. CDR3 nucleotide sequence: TGTGCCAGCAGCTATTTCAGGGAGGCTGAGCAGTTCTTC.